This TCR beta chain was observed in a study of cytomegalovirus exposure and HLA in healthy donors. General study points: Being indistinguishable, some V segments were excluded, TRBV6-2 and TRBV6-3 among them.

With 60 Vbeta and 13 Jbeta primers, the PCR was carried out. Assay used: immunoSEQ multiplex PCR; TCRdb lists only in-frame clones, some missing. The table has 100,000 to 150,000 clones, around four fifths seen once. Germline V CDR1 and CDR2: SEHNR, FQNEAQ (reference sequence). The CDR3 totals 16 residues. With V trimmed by 5 bases and J by 8 bases, 12 bases remained unmatched. Notes on this clone: Its antigen remains unknown.

The V call is TRBV7-9, the J call TRBJ1-2, with TRBD1 matching over 12 bases. Material: PBMCs. The clonotype was recovered from a man younger than 35 in good health and CMV-seropositive. DNA of the CDR3: TGTGCCAGCAGCAAAAATTCCGGGACAGGGGGCCCGGGCTACACCTTC. Residues: CASSKNSGTGGPGYTF.